Each of the 30 T cell receptor beta chains below was sequenced from the same sample in a study of kidney transplant recipient with SARS-CoV-2 infection. One entry per CDR3 protein results from TCRdb running MiXCR on the reads. The table shows some 220,000 distinct CDR3 sequences, with more than 25% occurring only once. Specimen: a blood sample, collected at baseline and between days 110 and 120 from a kidney transplant recipient. Source of these receptors: a young adult male patient who had COVID-19 and was a kidney transplant recipient. Some of these T cells may belong to the graft donor.

The sample holds many counts of this clonotype. The chain employs TRBV20-1 and TRBJ2-2; TRBD2 aligns across 8 bases. The CDR3 is 15 residues long. The V and J ends lost 0 bases and 6 bases, in that order; junction bases with no gene match: 6. Germline CDR1 and CDR2: DFQATT and SNEGSKA (reference sequence). The CDR3 spells CSARDPQAGAGELFF. In DNA form, the CDR3 reads TGCAGTGCTAGAGATCCGCAAGCGGGAGCCGGGGAGCTGTTTTTT.

This clonotype showed up many times. CDR3 protein: CASSLVAGVEQYF. DNA for the CDR3: TGCGCCAGCAGCTTGGTTGCGGGGGTCGAGCAGTACTTC. The gene calls are TRBV5-1 and TRBJ2-7, with 7 bases lining up with TRBD2. Per germline, CDR1 SGHRS and CDR2 YFSETQ. CDR3 length equals 13 residues. V lost 0 bases to trimming and J lost 6 bases; unmatched junction nucleotides: 3. Full variable domain (rest looked up from reference TRBV5-1 and TRBJ2-7): KAGVTQTPRYLIKTRGQQVTLSCSPISGHRSVSWYQQTPGQGLQFLFEYFSETQRNKGNFPGRFSGRQFSNSRSEMNVSTLELGDSALYLCASSLVAGVEQYFGPGTRLTVT.

There are many counts of this clonotype. V is TRBV9 and J is TRBJ2-2; 9 bases match TRBD2. The CDR3 totals 19 residues. The germline V gene encodes CDR1 SGDLS and CDR2 YYNGEE. The V and J ends lost 3 bases and 4 bases, in that order; junction bases with no gene match: 16. This chain's CDR3 is CASSGEGGRAVLGTGELFF. The CDR3 DNA is TGTGCCAGCAGCGGGGAGGGCGGGAGGGCCGTCTTGGGCACCGGGGAGCTGTTTTTT.

Worth noting for this clonotype: A single base separates this from a much larger clone, so it may be a read error. The rearrangement joins TRBV3-2 to TRBJ1-6. TRBV3-2 is listed as a pseudogene. The CDR3 contains 13 residues. The CDR3 bases are TGTGCCAGGAGCCAAACCGGACCCTCGGCCCTCCACTTT. Translation gives CARSQTGPSALHF.

There are many counts of this clonotype. The chain carries TRBV11-2 and TRBJ1-2; D ambiguous. Germline CDR1 is SGHAT and CDR2 is FQNNGV. The ends were cut back, 5 bases at V and 4 bases at J, with 23 bases in the middle. The CDR3 runs to 17 residues. CDR3 in amino acids: CASSRPGTSRKTYGYTF. CDR3 bases: TGTGCCAGCAGCCGGCCTGGAACAAGCAGAAAGACCTATGGCTACACCTTC.

This rearrangement joins TRBV24-1 to TRBJ2-1, with 13 bases matching TRBD2. Germline lookup yields CDR1 KGHDR and CDR2 SFDVKD. After removal of 6 bases from V and 5 bases from J, the junction contained 3 bases not matched to a gene. The CDR3 contains 15 residues. CDR3 sequence reads: CATSLGTSGNNEQFF. CDR3 nucleotide sequence: TGTGCCACCAGTCTAGGGACTAGCGGGAACAATGAGCAGTTCTTC.

Worth noting for this clonotype: One base away lies a much larger clone, so this may be a sequencing read error. The J gene is TRBJ2-1, the V gene TRBV23-1; D might be TRBD2 (5 bases). TRBV23-1 is an ORF; its function is uncertain. This CDR3 comprises 11 residues. With 9 bases removed from V and 7 bases from J, the gap between germline ends came to 10 bases. The CDR3 loop reads CARLASNEQFF. The CDR3 DNA reads TGCGCCAGGCTAGCCAGTAATGAGCAGTTCTTC.

Of note for this clonotype: A much more abundant neighbour one base away suggests this may be a read error. The chain has TRBV24-1 and TRBJ1-2; D not resolved. Trimming shortened V by 9 bases and J by 4 bases, and 26 bases separated the two germline ends. The CDR3 consists of 17 residues. CDR1 is KGHDR, CDR2 SFDVKD, per germline. The CDR3 loop reads CATCVCRSTRKTYGYTF. DNA of the CDR3: TGTGCCACCTGTGTTTGTCGTAGTACCAGAAAGACCTATGGCTACACCTTC.

This clonotype was counted ten times or more. The chain combines TRBV28 with TRBJ2-1, with D unclear. CDR3 size: 13 residues. The V end was cut by 2 bases, the J end by 5 bases, with 7 bases between. CDR1 and CDR2 from the germline V gene are MDHEN and SYDVKM. CDR3 DNA: TGTGCCAGCAGTTTAATTTCGGACAATGAGCAGTTCTTC. Protein: CASSLISDNEQFF. Looking up the rest from reference TRBV28 and TRBJ2-1 gives the full variable domain: DVKVTQSSRYLVKRTGEKVFLECVQDMDHENMFWYRQDPGLGLRLIYFSYDVKMKEKGDIPEGYSVSREKKERFSLILESASTNQTSMYLCASSLISDNEQFFGPGTRLTVL.

This chain connects TRBV7-7 to TRBJ1-2; D remains ambiguous. The V and J ends lost 5 bases and 4 bases respectively, with 23 bases between them. The CDR3 runs 17 residues. Germline-derived CDR1 and CDR2 are SSHAT and FNYEAQ (reference sequence). In DNA, the CDR3 is TGTGCCAGCAGCGGTAACGGTAAGTGCCGAAGGACCTATGGCTACACCTTC. This encodes CASSGNGKCRRTYGYTF.

Only one count was recorded for this clonotype. One base away lies a much larger clone, so this may be a sequencing read error. The chain uses TRBV18 and TRBJ2-1; 11 positions match TRBD2. The germline CDR1 and CDR2 sequences are KGHSH and LQKENI. CDR3 length equals 18 residues. CDR3 nucleotide sequence: TGTGCCGGCTCACCCCCGGGGCTAGCGGGAGGTCCCTACAATGAGCAGTTCTTC. Encoded protein: CAGSPPGLAGGPYNEQFF. The variable domain in full, completed from reference TRBV18 and TRBJ2-1, reads NAGVMQNPRHLVRRRGQEARLRCSPMKGHSHVYWYRQLPEEGLKFMVYLQKENIIDESGMPKERFSAEFPKEGPSILRIQQVVRGDSAAYFCAGSPPGLAGGPYNEQFFGPGTRLTVL.

This clonotype has ten or more counts. The chain joins TRBV11-1 to TRBJ1-2; tentatively, D is TRBD1 (5 bases). Germline assignment: CDR1 SGHAT and CDR2 FQDESV (reference sequence). V lost 5 bases and J 4 bases, leaving 23 bases between the germline ends. CDR3 length: 17 residues. CDR3 nucleotide sequence: TGTGCCAGCAGCGGGGGTATTAAGGCTGGAAAGACCTATGGCTACACCTTC. It translates to CASSGGIKAGKTYGYTF.

The chain carries TRBV7-3 and TRBJ2-1, with TRBD2 matching over 13 bases. CDR1 is SGHTA and CDR2 is FQGTGA in the germline V gene. V dropped 5 bases and J dropped 7; count of bases not matched to a gene: 14. The CDR3 has 18 amino acids. The DNA for the CDR3 is TGTGCCAGCAGCAGGACTAGCGGGGGATTCCAGCTCGGAAATGAGCAGTTCTTC. This encodes CASSRTSGGFQLGNEQFF.

This clonotype was counted many times. The chain is built from TRBV3-2 and TRBJ2-5. TRBV3-2 is tagged as a pseudogene. The length of the CDR3 is 14 residues. CDR3 DNA sequence: TGTGCCAGCAGCCCACGGGGGTTCCAAGAGACCCAGTACTTC. This codes for CASSPRGFQETQYF.

This clonotype was seen repeatedly, ten times or more. This chain connects TRBV4-3 to TRBJ2-1, with TRBD1 matching over 9 bases. CDR1 is LGHNA, CDR2 YSLEER, per germline. V shed 0 bases and J 3 bases; nucleotides not matched to a gene: 6. The CDR3 length is 17 residues. The DNA of the CDR3 is TGCGCCAGCAGCCAAGAGACCGGGACAGGGTACTACAATGAGCAGTTCTTC. As protein: CASSQETGTGYYNEQFF.

A word on this clonotype: Given a much more abundant clone one base away, this may be a read error. The chain recombines TRBV5-1 with TRBJ2-5, with D uncertain. V lost 2 bases and J 1 base, leaving 6 bases between the germline ends. CDR1 is SGHRS, CDR2 YFSETQ, per germline. This CDR3 has 13 residues. As DNA, the CDR3 is TGCGCCAGCAGCTTATCTACCCAAGAGACCCAGTACTTC. Its translation: CASSLSTQETQYF.

About this clonotype: Germline is not matched at one junction end, which may reflect a read error. Here the CDR3 DNA reads TGTGCCAGCGGCAGTGATTTCACCCTTCGAAAGACCTATGGCTACGCCTTC. It yields the protein CASGSDFTLRKTYGYAF. The chain employs TRBV3-1 and TRBJ2-7; D unclear. The V gene's germline CDR1 is LGHDT and CDR2 YNNKEL (reference sequence). The CDR3 is 17 residues long.

This clonotype was seen a single time. This sequence may be a read error, since a much larger clone differs from it by one base. The J gene is TRBJ2-4, the V gene TRBV27; 9 nucleotides match TRBD2. Gene TRBJ2-1 matches the end of the DNA better, so the J call may be wrong. Per germline, CDR1 MNHEY and CDR2 SMNVEV (reference sequence). This CDR3 spans 18 amino acids. The DNA for the CDR3 is TGTGCCAGCAGTTTATTAGGCAGGAAGAGACTAGCGGTATACGAGCAGTTCTTC. Its protein product is CASSLLGRKRLAVYEQFF.

Only a few counts were recorded for this clonotype. The genes are TRBV10-3 and TRBJ2-3; 13 positions match TRBD2. With V trimmed by 6 bases and J by 2 bases, 11 bases remained unmatched. The CDR3 length is 18 residues. Per the germline V gene, CDR1 is ENHRY and CDR2 is SYGVKD. This CDR3 reads CAISKLAGGGGYTDTQYF. CDR3 bases: TGTGCCATCAGCAAACTAGCGGGAGGGGGGGGTTACACAGATACGCAGTATTTT.

This clonotype was seen at least ten times. The chain has TRBV2 and TRBJ1-4; D may be TRBD1 (6 bases). Germline V lookup: CDR1 SNHLY, CDR2 FYNNEI. Trimming cost V 5 bases and J 0 bases, with 25 bases left between them. The CDR3 runs 20 residues. In DNA, the CDR3 is TGTGCCAGCAGTCGACAAGTGCTAGGGGGGATTTCCCCAACTAATGAAAAACTGTTTTTT. This gives the protein CASSRQVLGGISPTNEKLFF.

V usage is TRBV20-1 and J usage is TRBJ2-3; TRBD2 agrees at 9 bases. Germline lookup yields CDR1 DFQATT and CDR2 SNEGSKA (reference sequence). V shed 2 bases, J shed 2 bases, and the junction held 8 bases outside the gene matches. The CDR3 has 16 amino acids. The CDR3 is CSARPFQRGATDTQYF. The CDR3 nucleotides are TGCAGTGCTAGACCGTTCCAGCGGGGGGCCACAGATACGCAGTATTTT.

This clonotype was counted at least ten times. The chain carries TRBV6-5 and TRBJ1-3; 7 positions agree with TRBD1. From germline, CDR1 is MNHEY and CDR2 SVGAGI. V gave up 4 bases and J gave up 4 bases; unmatched junction bases: 7. The CDR3 sequence is 15 residues long. CDR3 residues: CASSFVSTGGNTIYF. CDR3 DNA: TGTGCCAGCAGTTTTGTTTCGACAGGGGGAAACACCATATATTTT.

The gene calls are TRBV2 and TRBJ1-4; D is ambiguous. CDR3 length: 15 amino acids. CDR1 is SNHLY, CDR2 FYNNEI, per germline. The V end was cut by 5 bases, the J end by 0 bases, with 10 bases between. The CDR3 region has the DNA TGTGCCAGCAGTATTGTCAGAACAACTAATGAAAAACTGTTTTTT. Encoded protein: CASSIVRTTNEKLFF. Variable domain in full (rest from reference TRBV2 and TRBJ1-4): EPEVTQTPSHQVTQMGQEVILRCVPISNHLYFYWYRQILGQKVEFLVSFYNNEISEKSEIFDDQFSVERPDGSNFTLKIRSTKLEDSAMYFCASSIVRTTNEKLFFGSGTQLSVL.

This clonotype was recorded many times. The chain recombines TRBV10-3 with TRBJ1-4; possible D gene TRBD1, 5 bases. Germline CDR1 is ENHRY and CDR2 is SYGVKD. The CDR3 sequence is 13 residues long. The V end lost 8 bases, the J end lost 5 bases, and 12 bases lay between the germline ends. The chain's CDR3 is CAISATANEKLFF. CDR3 nucleotides: TGTGCCATCTCCGCGACAGCGAATGAAAAACTGTTTTTT.

The chain is built from TRBV20-1 and TRBJ2-3; D possibly uses TRBD1 or TRBD2 (5 bases each). V lost 1 base and J 6 bases, leaving 11 bases between the germline ends. Germline lookup yields CDR1 DFQATT and CDR2 SNEGSKA (reference sequence). This CDR3 region has 13 residues. The DNA for the CDR3 is TGCAGTGCTAGAGGGGGGATTGCGGATACGCAGTATTTT. Residues: CSARGGIADTQYF.

This clonotype was detected only a few times. This chain connects TRBV5-3 to TRBJ1-2; unclear D gene. TRBV5-3 is recorded as an ORF, its role being uncertain. This CDR3 comprises 16 residues. V was shortened by 6 bases and J by 4 bases, with 22 bases between the two germline ends. CDR3 protein: CARNGPVVRKTYGYTF. The CDR3 DNA reads as TGTGCCAGAAACGGCCCAGTGGTGAGAAAGACCTATGGCTACACCTTC.

This clonotype has only one observation. A much more abundant neighbour one base away suggests this may be a read error. The CDR3 sequence: CAGSLRLAGTKRETQYF. The CDR3 DNA is TGTGCCGGCAGCTTGCGACTAGCGGGGACAAAGCGAGAGACCCAGTACTTC. This chain connects TRBV5-6 to TRBJ2-5; TRBD2 agrees at 11 bases. The CDR3 extends over 17 amino acids. The germline V gene has CDR1 SGHDT and CDR2 YYEEEE. The full variable domain, its missing parts supplied by reference TRBV5-6 and TRBJ2-5, is DAGVTQSPTHLIKTRGQQVTLRCSPKSGHDTVSWYQQALGQGPQFIFQYYEEEERQRGNFPDRFSGHQFPNYSSELNVNALLLGDSALYLCAGSLRLAGTKRETQYFGPGTRLLVL.

This clonotype was seen many times. The chain uses TRBV3-1 and TRBJ1-2; D gene uncertain. The V end was cut by 5 bases, the J end by 4 bases, with 23 bases between. The germline gives CDR1 LGHDT, CDR2 YNNKEL (reference sequence). This CDR3 has 17 amino acids. CDR3 DNA sequence: TGTGCCAGCAGCGAATGCGCCACCCTTCGAAAGACCTATGGCTACACCTTC. Amino acid sequence: CASSECATLRKTYGYTF.

Note on this clonotype: A read error may explain this, as a much larger clone is one base away. The rearrangement uses TRBV4-2 and TRBJ2-5, with 7 bases matching TRBD1. Looked up from germline, CDR1 is LGHNA and CDR2 is YNFKEQ. V lost 6 bases, J lost 5 bases, and 9 bases stayed unmatched. This CDR3 comprises 14 residues. The CDR3 nucleotides are TGTGCCAGCAGACTCACAGGGGTTGAGGAGACCCAGTACTTC. Its translation: CASRLTGVEETQYF.

This clonotype was counted ten times or more. The chain recombines TRBV5-3 with TRBJ1-2; D uncertain. TRBV5-3 is noted as an ORF with a role that remains uncertain. The germline V and J ends were trimmed by 7 bases and 4 bases, with 23 bases remaining between them. The CDR3 totals 16 residues. The CDR3 DNA reads TGTGCCAGATGCATGATAGTGGTGAGAAAGACCTATGGCTACACCTTC. Translation gives CARCMIVVRKTYGYTF.